The 6 T cell receptor beta chains in this list originate from one sample, sequenced in a study of blood T cell repertoires in COVID-19. Data came from immunoSEQ multiplex PCR; TCRdb stores just in-frame clones and leaves some out. The table has 130,000 to 150,000 clones, roughly 82% seen once. Input material: peripheral blood. Receptors originate from a human donor in a cohort sampled during active COVID-19.

The V gene is TRBV4-1, the J gene TRBJ1-3; 7 positions agree with TRBD1. Germline V gives CDR1 MGHRA, CDR2 YSYEKL. The CDR3 extends over 17 amino acids. The J segment lost 1 base and the V segment lost 3 bases, leaving 9 bases of the junction unmatched. CDR3 DNA sequence: TGCGCCAGCAGCCAGGACGGACAGGCCCGATCTGGAAACACCATATATTTT. Translating it yields CASSQDGQARSGNTIYF.

This clone was recorded a few times. The V call is TRBV28, the J call TRBJ1-2; 9 bases match TRBD1. The CDR3 length is 15 residues. The V gene end was trimmed by 3 bases and the J gene end by 8 bases; junction bases not matched to a gene: 10. From germline, CDR1 is MDHEN and CDR2 SYDVKM. The CDR3 protein is CASSFRSRDRAGYTF. The CDR3 nucleotides read TGTGCCAGCAGTTTCCGATCCCGGGACAGGGCAGGCTACACCTTC.

This clone was recorded once. For the CDR3, the DNA is TGTGCCACCAGTGATCCCACCAGGGGTGGCACAGATACGCAGTATTTT. This translates into CATSDPTRGGTDTQYF. The chain has TRBV24-1 and TRBJ2-3; TRBD1 might be the D (6 bases). CDR3 length equals 16 residues. CDR1 and CDR2 from the germline V gene are KGHDR and SFDVKD. V was shortened by 3 bases and J by 1 base, with 13 bases between the two germline ends.

The rearrangement uses TRBV6-2 or TRBV6-3 and TRBJ1-5; tentatively, D is TRBD1 (5 bases). The V and J ends lost 2 bases and 1 base respectively, with 9 bases between them. This CDR3 has 15 amino acids. Germline CDR1 reads MNHEY; CDR2 reads SVGEGT. The CDR3 protein is CASSYGGGSNQPQHF. DNA for the CDR3: TGTGCCAGCAGTTACGGGGGGGGAAGCAATCAGCCCCAGCATTTT.

This clone was counted once. The rearrangement uses TRBV5-4 and TRBJ2-3, with 13 positions matching TRBD2. CDR1 and CDR2 (germline): SGHNT, YYREEE (reference sequence). V lost 2 bases to trimming and J lost 6 bases; unmatched junction nucleotides: 3. The CDR3 totals 15 residues. As DNA, the CDR3 is TGTGCCAGCAGCTTACTAGCGGGGGGGAGGGATACGCAGTATTTT. Its protein product is CASSLLAGGRDTQYF.

The chain uses TRBV28 and TRBJ2-3, with 12 bases lining up with TRBD2. The CDR3 consists of 15 residues. The ends lost 4 bases at V and 9 bases at J; junction bases unmatched: 8. Germline CDR1 is MDHEN and CDR2 is SYDVKM. The CDR3 protein is CASSSLTSGGRTQYF. CDR3 nucleotide sequence: TGTGCCAGCAGTTCCTTGACTAGCGGGGGACGAACGCAGTATTTT.